This T cell receptor beta chain was observed in a study of T cell clones after liver transplantation. About the research overall: Draws occurred before transplant, before withdrawal, and after complete or failed withdrawal.

Clones were read by immunoSEQ multiplex PCR, and TCRdb kept only the in-frame ones, dropping some. The data show 9,500 to 11,000 clones, with about 71% seen just once and 24% held by the top ten. This CDR3 region has 13 residues. CDR1 SEHNR and CDR2 FQNEAQ come from the germline V gene (reference sequence). V was trimmed by 2 bases and J by 2 bases, leaving 7 bases between them. Study-level results: Post-transplant time points were not standardized, so conclusions are preliminary.

Worth noting for this clone: Its antigen is unknown.

This sequence was found in a human patient who received a liver transplant. Some T cells may originate from the graft donor. The material sequenced was CD4+ T cells from blood, taken about 31 months after liver transplant. This rearrangement joins TRBV7-9 to TRBJ2-7; D not resolved. The CDR3 DNA sequence: TGTGCCAGCAGCTTAAATGGGGCCTACGAGCAGTACTTC. It codes for CASSLNGAYEQYF.